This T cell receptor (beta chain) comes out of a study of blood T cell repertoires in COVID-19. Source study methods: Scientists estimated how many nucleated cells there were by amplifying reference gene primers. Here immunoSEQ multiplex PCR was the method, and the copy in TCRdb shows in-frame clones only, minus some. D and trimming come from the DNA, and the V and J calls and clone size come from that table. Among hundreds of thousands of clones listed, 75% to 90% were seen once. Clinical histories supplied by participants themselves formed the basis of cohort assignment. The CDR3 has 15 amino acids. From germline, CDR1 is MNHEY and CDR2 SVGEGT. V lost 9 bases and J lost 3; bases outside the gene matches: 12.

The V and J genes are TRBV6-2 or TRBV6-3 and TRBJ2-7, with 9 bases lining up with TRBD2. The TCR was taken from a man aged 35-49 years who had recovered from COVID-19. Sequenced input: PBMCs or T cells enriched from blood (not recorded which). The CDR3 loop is CASRPRRTSDYEQYF. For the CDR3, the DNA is TGTGCCAGTAGACCTAGGAGGACTAGCGACTACGAGCAGTACTTC.